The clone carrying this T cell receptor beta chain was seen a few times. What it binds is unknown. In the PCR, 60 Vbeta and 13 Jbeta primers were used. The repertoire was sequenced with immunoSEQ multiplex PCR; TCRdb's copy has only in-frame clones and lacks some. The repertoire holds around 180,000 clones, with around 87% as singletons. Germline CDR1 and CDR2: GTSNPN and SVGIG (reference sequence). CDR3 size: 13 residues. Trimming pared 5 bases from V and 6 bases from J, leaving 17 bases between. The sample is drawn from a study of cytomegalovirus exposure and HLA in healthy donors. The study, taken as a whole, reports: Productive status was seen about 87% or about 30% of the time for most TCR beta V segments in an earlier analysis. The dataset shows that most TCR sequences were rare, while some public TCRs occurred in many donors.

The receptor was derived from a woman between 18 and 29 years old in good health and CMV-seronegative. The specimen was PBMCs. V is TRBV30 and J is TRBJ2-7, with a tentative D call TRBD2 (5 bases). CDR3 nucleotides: TGTGCCTGGGGACTCGCGAGACCCCTCGAGCAGTACTTC. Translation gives CAWGLARPLEQYF.